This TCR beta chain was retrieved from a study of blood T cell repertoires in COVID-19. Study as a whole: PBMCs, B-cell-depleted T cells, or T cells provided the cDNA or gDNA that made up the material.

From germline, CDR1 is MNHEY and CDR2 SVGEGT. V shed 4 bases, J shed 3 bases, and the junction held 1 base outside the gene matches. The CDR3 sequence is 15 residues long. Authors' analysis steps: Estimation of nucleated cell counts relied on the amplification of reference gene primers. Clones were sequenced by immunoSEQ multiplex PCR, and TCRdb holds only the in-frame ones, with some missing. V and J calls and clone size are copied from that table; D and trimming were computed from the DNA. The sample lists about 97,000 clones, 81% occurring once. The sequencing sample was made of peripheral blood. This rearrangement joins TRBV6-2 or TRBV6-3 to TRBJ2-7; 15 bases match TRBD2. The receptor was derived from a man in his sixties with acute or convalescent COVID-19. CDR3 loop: CASSWGLAGGYEQYF. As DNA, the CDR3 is TGTGCCAGCAGTTGGGGACTAGCGGGAGGCTACGAGCAGTACTTC.